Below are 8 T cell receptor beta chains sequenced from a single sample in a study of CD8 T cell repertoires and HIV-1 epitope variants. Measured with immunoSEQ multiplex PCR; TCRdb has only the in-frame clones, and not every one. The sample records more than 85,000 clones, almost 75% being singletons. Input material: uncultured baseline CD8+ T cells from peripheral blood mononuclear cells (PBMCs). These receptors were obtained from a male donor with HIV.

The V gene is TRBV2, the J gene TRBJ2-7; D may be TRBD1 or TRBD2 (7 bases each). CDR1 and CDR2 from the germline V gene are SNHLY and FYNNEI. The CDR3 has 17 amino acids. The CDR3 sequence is CATRGGGAGWSSYEQYF. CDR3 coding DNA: TGTGCGACCCGGGGAGGGGGCGCCGGTTGGAGCTCCTACGAGCAGTACTTC.

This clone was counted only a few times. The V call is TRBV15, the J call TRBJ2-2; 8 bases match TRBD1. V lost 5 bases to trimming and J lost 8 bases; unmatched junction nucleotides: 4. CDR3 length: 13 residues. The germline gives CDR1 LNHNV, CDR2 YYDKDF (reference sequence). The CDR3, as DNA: TGTGCCACCAGCGGACAGGGTGGAGGGGAGCTGTTTTTT. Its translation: CATSGQGGGELFF.

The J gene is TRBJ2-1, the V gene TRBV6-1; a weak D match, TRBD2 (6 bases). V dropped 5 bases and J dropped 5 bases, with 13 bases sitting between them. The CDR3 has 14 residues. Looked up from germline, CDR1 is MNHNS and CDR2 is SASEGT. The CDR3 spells CASSPLGGDNEQFF. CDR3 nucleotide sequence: TGTGCCAGCAGTCCCCTGGGGGGTGACAATGAGCAGTTCTTC.

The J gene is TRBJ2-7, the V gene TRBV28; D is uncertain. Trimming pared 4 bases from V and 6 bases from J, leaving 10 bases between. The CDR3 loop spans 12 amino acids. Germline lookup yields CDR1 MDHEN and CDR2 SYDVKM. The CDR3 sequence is CASSWTDVEQYF. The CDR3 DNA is TGTGCCAGCAGTTGGACGGACGTCGAGCAGTACTTC.

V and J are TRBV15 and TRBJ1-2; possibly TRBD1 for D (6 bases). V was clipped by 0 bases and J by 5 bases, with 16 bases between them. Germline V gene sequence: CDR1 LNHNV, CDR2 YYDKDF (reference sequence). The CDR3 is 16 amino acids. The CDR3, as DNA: TGTGCCACCAGCAGAGAAAGGACAGTTGGCGGGTATGGCTACACCTTC. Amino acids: CATSRERTVGGYGYTF.

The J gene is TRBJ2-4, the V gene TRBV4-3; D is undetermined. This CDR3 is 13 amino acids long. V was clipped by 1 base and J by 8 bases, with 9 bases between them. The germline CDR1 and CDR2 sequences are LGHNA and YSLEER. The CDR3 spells CASSQGVLDIQYF. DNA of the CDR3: TGCGCCAGCAGCCAAGGGGTCTTGGACATTCAGTACTTC.

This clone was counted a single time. The CDR3 bases are TGTGCCAGCAAGCTCCGGGTTCAAGAGACCCAGTACTTC. Its protein product is CASKLRVQETQYF. The rearrangement joins TRBV7-2 to TRBJ2-5; D is unresolved. The V gene lost 7 bases and the J gene lost 2 bases, with 11 bases spanning the gap. The germline gives CDR1 SGHTA, CDR2 FQGNSA. CDR3 length: 13 residues.

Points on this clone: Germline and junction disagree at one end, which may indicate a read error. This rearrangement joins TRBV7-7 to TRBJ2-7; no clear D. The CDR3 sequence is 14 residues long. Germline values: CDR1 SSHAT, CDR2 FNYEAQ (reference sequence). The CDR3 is CASSKTLFSYEQYF. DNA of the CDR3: TGTGCTAGCAGCAAGACACTATTCTCCTACGAGCAGTACTTC.